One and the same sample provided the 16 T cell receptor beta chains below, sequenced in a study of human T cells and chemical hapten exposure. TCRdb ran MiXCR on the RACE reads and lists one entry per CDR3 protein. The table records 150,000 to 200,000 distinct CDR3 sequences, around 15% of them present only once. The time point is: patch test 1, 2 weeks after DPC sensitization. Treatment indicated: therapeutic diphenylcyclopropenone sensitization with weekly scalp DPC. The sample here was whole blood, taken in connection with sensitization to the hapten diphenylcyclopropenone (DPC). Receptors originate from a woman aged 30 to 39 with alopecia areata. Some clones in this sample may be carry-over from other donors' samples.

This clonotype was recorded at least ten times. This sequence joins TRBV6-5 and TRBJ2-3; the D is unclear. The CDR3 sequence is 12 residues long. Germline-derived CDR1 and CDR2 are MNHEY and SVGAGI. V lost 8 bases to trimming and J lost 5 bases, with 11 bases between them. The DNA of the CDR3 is TGTGCCAGCGGTAATAGAGTAGATACGCAGTATTTT. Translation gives CASGNRVDTQYF.

The CDR3 is CASSSQGLGISEQFF. For the CDR3, the DNA is TGTGCCAGCAGTTCCCAGGGACTAGGGATCAGTGAGCAGTTCTTC. This chain uses TRBV28 with TRBJ2-1; 8 bases fit TRBD2. The CDR3 is 15 residues long. The V segment lost 4 bases and the J segment 9 bases; nucleotides outside the gene matches: 11. CDR1 MDHEN and CDR2 SYDVKM come from the germline V gene.

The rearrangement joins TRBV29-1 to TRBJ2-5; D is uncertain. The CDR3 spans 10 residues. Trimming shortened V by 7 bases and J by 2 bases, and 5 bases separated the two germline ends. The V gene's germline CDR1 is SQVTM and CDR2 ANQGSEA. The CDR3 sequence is CSGKQETQYF. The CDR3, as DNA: TGCAGCGGTAAACAAGAGACCCAGTACTTC.

The CDR3 DNA is TGCGCCAGCAGTCAATCACCCGGGATATTAGCCAAAAACATTCAGTACTTC. Translation: CASSQSPGILAKNIQYF. The rearrangement joins TRBV23-1 to TRBJ2-4, with a weak D call TRBD2 (5 bases). TRBV23-1 is classed as an ORF, of uncertain function. Trimming shortened V by 0 bases and J by 0 bases, and 12 bases separated the two germline ends. The CDR3 spans 17 residues.

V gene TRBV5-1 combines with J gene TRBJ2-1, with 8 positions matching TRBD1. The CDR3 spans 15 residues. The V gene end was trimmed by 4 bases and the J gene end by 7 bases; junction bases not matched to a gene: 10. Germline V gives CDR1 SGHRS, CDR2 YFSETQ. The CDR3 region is CASSLDRGGSNEQFF. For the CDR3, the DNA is TGCGCCAGCAGCCTTGACAGGGGAGGATCAAATGAGCAGTTCTTC. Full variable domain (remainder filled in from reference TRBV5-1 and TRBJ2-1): KAGVTQTPRYLIKTRGQQVTLSCSPISGHRSVSWYQQTPGQGLQFLFEYFSETQRNKGNFPGRFSGRQFSNSRSEMNVSTLELGDSALYLCASSLDRGGSNEQFFGPGTRLTVL.

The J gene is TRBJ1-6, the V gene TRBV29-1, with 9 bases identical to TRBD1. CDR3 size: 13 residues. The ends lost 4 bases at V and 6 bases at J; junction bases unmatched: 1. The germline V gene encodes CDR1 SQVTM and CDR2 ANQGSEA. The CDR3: CSVADRGNSPLHF. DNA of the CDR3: TGCAGCGTTGCGGACAGGGGTAATTCACCCCTCCACTTT.

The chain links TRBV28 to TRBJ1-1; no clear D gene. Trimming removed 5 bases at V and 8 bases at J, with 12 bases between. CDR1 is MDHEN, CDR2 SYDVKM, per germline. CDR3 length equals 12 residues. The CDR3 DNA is TGTGCCAGCAGTGCGAGGGTCCCGGAAGCTTTCTTT. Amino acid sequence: CASSARVPEAFF.

The CDR3 sequence: CASNRWTSGTSGANVLTF. CDR3 sequence (DNA): TGTGCCAGTAACCGTTGGACTAGCGGAACCTCTGGGGCCAACGTCCTGACTTTC. The chain joins TRBV7-9 to TRBJ2-6; TRBD2 matches at 10 bases. CDR1 and CDR2 from the germline V gene are SEHNR and FQNEAQ (reference sequence). The V segment lost 9 bases and the J segment 0 bases; nucleotides outside the gene matches: 11. The CDR3 is 18 amino acids.

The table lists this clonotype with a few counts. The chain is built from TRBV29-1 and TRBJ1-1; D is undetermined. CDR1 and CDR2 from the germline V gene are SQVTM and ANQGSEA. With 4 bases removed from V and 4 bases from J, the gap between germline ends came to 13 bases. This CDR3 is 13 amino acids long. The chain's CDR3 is CSVAREGFTEAFF. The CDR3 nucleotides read TGCAGCGTTGCCCGGGAAGGGTTCACTGAAGCTTTCTTT.

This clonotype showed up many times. The CDR3, as DNA: TGTGCCAGCAGCTTAGATCGGGCCGGTGAGCAGTTCTTC. Its protein is CASSLDRAGEQFF. This chain joins TRBV7-2 and TRBJ2-1; D not certain. There are 13 residues in the CDR3. The germline V and J ends were trimmed by 1 base and 9 bases, with 10 bases remaining between them. Germline assignment: CDR1 SGHTA and CDR2 FQGNSA.

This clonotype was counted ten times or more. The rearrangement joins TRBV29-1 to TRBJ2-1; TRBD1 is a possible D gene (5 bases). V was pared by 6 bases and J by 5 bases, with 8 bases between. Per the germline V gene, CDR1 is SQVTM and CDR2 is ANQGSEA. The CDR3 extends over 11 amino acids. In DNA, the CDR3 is TGCAGCGTCAGGGTTGACAATGAGCAGTTCTTC. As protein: CSVRVDNEQFF.

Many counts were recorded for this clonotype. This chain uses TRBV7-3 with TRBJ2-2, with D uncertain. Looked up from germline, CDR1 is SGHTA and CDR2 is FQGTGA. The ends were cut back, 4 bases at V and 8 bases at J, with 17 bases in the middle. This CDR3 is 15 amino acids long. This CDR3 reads CASSSTGSTVGELFF. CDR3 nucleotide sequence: TGTGCCAGCAGCTCAACGGGTTCCACCGTTGGGGAGCTGTTTTTT.

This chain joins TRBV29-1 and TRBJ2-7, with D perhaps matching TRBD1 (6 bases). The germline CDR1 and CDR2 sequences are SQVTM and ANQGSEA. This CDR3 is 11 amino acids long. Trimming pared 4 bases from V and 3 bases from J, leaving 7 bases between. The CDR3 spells CSVGQVYEQYF. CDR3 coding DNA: TGCAGCGTTGGACAGGTCTACGAGCAGTACTTC.

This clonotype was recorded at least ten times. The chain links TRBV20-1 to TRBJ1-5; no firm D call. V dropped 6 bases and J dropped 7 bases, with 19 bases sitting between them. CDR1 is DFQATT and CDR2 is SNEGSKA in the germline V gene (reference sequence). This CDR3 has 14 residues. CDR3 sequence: CSAPRDNPGQPQHF. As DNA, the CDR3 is TGCAGTGCGCCTCGGGATAACCCGGGGCAGCCCCAGCATTTT.

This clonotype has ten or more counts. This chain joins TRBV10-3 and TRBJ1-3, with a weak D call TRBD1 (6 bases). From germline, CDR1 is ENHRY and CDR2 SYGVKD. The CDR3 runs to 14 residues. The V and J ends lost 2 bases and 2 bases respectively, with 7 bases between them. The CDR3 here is CAISEGGPGNTIYF. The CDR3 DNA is TGTGCCATCAGTGAGGGGGGGCCTGGAAACACCATATATTTT.

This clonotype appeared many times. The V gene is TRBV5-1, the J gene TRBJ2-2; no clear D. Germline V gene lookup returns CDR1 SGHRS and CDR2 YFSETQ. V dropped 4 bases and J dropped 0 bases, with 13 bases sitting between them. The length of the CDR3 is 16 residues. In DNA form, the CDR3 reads TGCGCCAGCAGCCGAGAGGCGTTCCCGAACACCGGGGAGCTGTTTTTT. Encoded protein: CASSREAFPNTGELFF.